Below, one TCR beta chain is given with its context. Its antigen is unknown. Noted time point: week 23, last vaccination. It was 300 ug of mutant IDH1 20-mer peptide that made up each vaccine dose, given with topical imiquimod. Those who donated had recent WHO grade 3 or 4 IDH1-mutant, ATRX-lost astrocytomas. The sample belongs to a study of a mutant IDH1 vaccine in newly diagnosed glioma. Study at large: The vaccination schedule gave patients eight doses in weeks 1, 3, 5, 7, 11, 15, 19 and 23. Treated patients showed a male proportion of about 62%, a female proportion of around 40%, and a mean age of around 40 years.

Whole-study results and caveats: Any relationship between pseudoprogression and changes in top peripheral T cell clonotypes seemed absent.

Per the germline V gene, CDR1 is MGHRA and CDR2 is YSYEKL. The V gene lost 1 base and the J gene lost 1 base, with 8 bases spanning the gap. The CDR3 loop spans 15 amino acids. Repertoires were generated with immunoSEQ multiplex PCR, while TCRdb's copy carries only in-frame clones and drops some. The sample comprises around 76,000 clones, more than 70% of which are singletons, and approximately 0.8% rests with the top ten. The TCR sequence derives from a woman aged 50 to 65 with glioma. J is TRBJ2-4 and V is TRBV4-1; perhaps TRBD1 as D (5 bases). Sequencing used PBMCs, obtained from a glioma patient whose treatment included an IDH1 peptide vaccine. CDR3 nucleotide sequence: TGCGCCAGCAGCCAAGTCCCAGGGGCCAAAAACATTCAGTACTTC. Translating gives CASSQVPGAKNIQYF.